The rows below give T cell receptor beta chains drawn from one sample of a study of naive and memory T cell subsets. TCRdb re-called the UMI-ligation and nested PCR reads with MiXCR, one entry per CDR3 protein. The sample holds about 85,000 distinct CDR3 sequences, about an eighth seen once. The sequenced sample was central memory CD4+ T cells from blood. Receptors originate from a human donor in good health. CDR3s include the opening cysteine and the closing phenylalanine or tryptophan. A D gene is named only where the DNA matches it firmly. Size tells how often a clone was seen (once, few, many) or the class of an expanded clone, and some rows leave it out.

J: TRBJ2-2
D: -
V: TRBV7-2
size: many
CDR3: CASSASTGGTGELFF
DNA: TGTGCCAGCAGCGCCTCGACAGGAGGTACCGGGGAGCTGTTTTTT

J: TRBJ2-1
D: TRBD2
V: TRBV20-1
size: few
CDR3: CSARPQGGEGRIGSEQFF
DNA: TGCAGTGCTAGGCCACAAGGCGGGGAGGGCCGGATCGGAAGTGAGCAGTTCTTC

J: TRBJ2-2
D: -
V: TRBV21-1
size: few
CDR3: CASSKGVAGGTTGELFF
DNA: -

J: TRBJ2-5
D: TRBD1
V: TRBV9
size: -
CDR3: CASGSGGQRGETQYF
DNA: TGTGCCAGCGGAAGTGGGGGACAGCGAGGAGAGACCCAGTACTTC

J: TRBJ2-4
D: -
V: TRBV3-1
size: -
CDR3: CASSYFPEFGLVAKNIQYF
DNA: TGTGCCAGCAGTTACTTTCCTGAATTCGGCCTGGTAGCCAAAAACATTCAGTACTTC

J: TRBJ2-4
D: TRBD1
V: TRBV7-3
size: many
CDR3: CASSFGQGLDIQYF
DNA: TGTGCCAGCAGCTTTGGACAGGGTTTGGACATTCAGTACTTC

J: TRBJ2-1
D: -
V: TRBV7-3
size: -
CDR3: CASSLRPARGSEQFF
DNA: TGTGCCAGCAGCTTAAGGCCTGCCAGGGGCAGTGAGCAGTTCTTC

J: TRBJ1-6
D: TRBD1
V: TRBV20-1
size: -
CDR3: CSARGGTASPLHF
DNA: TGCAGTGCGCGGGGGGGGACAGCTTCACCCCTCCACTTT

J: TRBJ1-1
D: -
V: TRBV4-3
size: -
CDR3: CASSQDSPGNTEAFF
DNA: TGCGCCAGCAGCCAAGATTCTCCAGGGAACACTGAAGCTTTCTTT

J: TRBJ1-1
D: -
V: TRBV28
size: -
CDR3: CASSLTGGRTTFF
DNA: TGTGCCAGCAGTCTCACGGGTGGCAGGACAACTTTCTTT

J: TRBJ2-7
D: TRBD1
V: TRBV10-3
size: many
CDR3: CAISRDRGRNEQYF
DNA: TGTGCCATCAGTCGGGACAGGGGGCGAAACGAGCAGTACTTC

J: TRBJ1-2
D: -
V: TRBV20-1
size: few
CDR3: CSATNEDYGYTF
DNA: TGCAGTGCAACGAACGAGGACTATGGCTACACCTTC

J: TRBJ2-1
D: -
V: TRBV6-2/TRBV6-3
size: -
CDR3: CASGGSVSSYNEQFF
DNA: TGTGCCAGCGGGGGGAGCGTTAGCTCCTACAATGAGCAGTTCTTC

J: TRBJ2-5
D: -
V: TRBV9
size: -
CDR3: CASGVDGGGARVQETQYF
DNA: TGTGCCAGCGGCGTAGACGGCGGAGGAGCCCGGGTCCAAGAGACCCAGTACTTC

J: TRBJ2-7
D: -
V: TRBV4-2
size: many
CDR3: CASSQDKTVGEQYF
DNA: TGTGCCAGCAGCCAAGATAAGACAGTGGGCGAGCAGTACTTC

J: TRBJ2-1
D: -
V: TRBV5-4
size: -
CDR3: CASSPRPGVGLYNEQFF
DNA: TGTGCCAGCAGCCCCCGCCCGGGAGTAGGCCTCTACAATGAGCAGTTCTTC

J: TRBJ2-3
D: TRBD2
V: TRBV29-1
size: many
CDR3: CSVERTRLDTQYF
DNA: TGCAGCGTTGAAAGGACTAGATTGGATACGCAGTATTTT

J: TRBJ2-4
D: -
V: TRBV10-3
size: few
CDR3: CAISDVVGSRNIQYF
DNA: TGTGCCATCAGTGACGTTGTGGGATCTAGAAACATTCAGTACTTC

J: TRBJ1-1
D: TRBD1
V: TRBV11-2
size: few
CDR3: CASRSLTGARLNTEAFF
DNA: TGTGCCAGCAGGTCGTTGACAGGGGCGCGCCTGAACACTGAAGCTTTCTTT

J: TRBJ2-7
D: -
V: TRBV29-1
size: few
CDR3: CSVDTAGDEQYF
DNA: TGCAGCGTTGACACCGCCGGGGACGAGCAGTACTTC

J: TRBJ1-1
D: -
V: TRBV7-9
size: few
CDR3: CASSSAGGPTEAFF
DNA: TGTGCCAGCAGCTCCGCCGGGGGCCCCACTGAAGCTTTCTTT

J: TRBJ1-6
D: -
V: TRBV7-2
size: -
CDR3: CASSLGPSSYNSPLHF
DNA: TGTGCCAGCAGCTTGGGACCTAGCTCCTATAATTCACCCCTCCACTTT

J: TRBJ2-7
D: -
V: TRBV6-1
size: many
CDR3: CASSVTLQSSYEQYF
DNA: TGTGCCAGCAGTGTCACACTGCAGAGCTCCTACGAGCAGTACTTC

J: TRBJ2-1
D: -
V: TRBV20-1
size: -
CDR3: CSAYTNEQFF
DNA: TGCAGTGCCTACACCAATGAGCAGTTCTTC

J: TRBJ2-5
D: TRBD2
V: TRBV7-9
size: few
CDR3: CASSLGTSRWQETQYF
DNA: TGTGCCAGCAGCTTAGGGACTAGCCGTTGGCAAGAGACCCAGTACTTC

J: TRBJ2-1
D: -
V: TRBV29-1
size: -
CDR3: CSGGAGSYNEQFF
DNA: TGCAGTGGGGGGGCAGGTAGCTACAATGAGCAGTTCTTC

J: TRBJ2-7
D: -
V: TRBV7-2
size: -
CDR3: CASSLESGQTNEQYF
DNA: TGTGCCAGCAGCTTAGAATCGGGGCAGACTAACGAGCAGTACTTC

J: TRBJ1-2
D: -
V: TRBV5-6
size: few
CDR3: CASTRQADYFGYTF
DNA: TGTGCCAGCACCCGGCAGGCCGACTACTTTGGCTACACCTTC

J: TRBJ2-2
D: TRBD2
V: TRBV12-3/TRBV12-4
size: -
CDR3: CASGGTTGAGELFF
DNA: TGTGCCAGCGGGGGGACTACCGGTGCCGGGGAGCTGTTTTTT

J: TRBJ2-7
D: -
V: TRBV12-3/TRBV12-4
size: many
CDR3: CASSLGGRLKSYEQYF
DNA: TGTGCCAGCAGCCTGGGGGGCAGACTCAAGTCCTACGAGCAGTACTTC

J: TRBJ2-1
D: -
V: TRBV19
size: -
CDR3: CASRTTGSSYNEQFF
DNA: TGTGCCAGTAGAACCACAGGGAGCTCCTACAATGAGCAGTTCTTC

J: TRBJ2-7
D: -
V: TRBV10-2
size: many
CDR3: CASSRDDPSLEQYF
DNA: TGCGCCAGCAGCCGGGACGATCCATCCCTCGAGCAGTACTTC

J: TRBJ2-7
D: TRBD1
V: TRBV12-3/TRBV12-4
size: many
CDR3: CASSYTTGVGEQYF
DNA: TGTGCCAGCAGTTATACGACAGGGGTGGGCGAGCAGTACTTC

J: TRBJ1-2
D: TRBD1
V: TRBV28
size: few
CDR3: CASSLRDRGYGYTF
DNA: TGTGCCAGCAGTTTAAGGGACAGGGGATATGGCTACACCTTC

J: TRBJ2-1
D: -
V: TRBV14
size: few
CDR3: CASSQDIGRISSYNEQFF
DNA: TGTGCCAGCAGCCAAGATATAGGGCGGATAAGCTCCTACAATGAGCAGTTCTTC

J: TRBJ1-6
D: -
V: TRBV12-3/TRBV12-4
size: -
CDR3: CASRLRGGESPLHF
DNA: TGTGCCAGCAGACTCCGTGGGGGGGAGTCACCCCTCCACTTT

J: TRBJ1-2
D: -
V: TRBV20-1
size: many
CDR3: CSAMSQSLGYGYTF
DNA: TGCAGTGCTATGTCCCAGAGCTTAGGTTATGGCTACACCTTC

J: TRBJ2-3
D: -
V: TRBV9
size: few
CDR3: CASSVFPDTDGADTQYF
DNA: TGTGCCAGCAGCGTATTCCCAGACACGGATGGAGCGGATACGCAGTATTTT

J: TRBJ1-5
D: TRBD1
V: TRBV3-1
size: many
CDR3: CASSPGQGGQPQHF
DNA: TGTGCCAGCAGCCCGGGACAGGGCGGACAGCCCCAGCATTTT

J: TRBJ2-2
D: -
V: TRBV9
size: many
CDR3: CASSMNTGELFF
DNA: TGTGCCAGCAGCATGAACACCGGGGAGCTGTTTTTT

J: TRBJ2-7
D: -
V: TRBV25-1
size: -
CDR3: CASRDYHEQYF
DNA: TGTGCCAGCAGGGACTACCACGAGCAGTACTTC